These 20 T cell receptor beta chains share one sample of origin, sequenced in a study of OX40 agonist ivuxolimab in advanced cancers. Sequenced by immunoSEQ multiplex PCR; TCRdb stores in-frame clones only, minus some. Of roughly 90,000 clones in the sample, 70% to 90% are singletons; the top ten hold roughly 0.77%. Source: CD4+ or CD8+ T cells sorted from blood, taken in a trial of the OX40 agonist ivuxolimab. Receptors originate from an adult with an advanced solid tumor such as melanoma, head and neck, liver or kidney cancer.

The CDR3 DNA sequence: TGTGCCAGCAGCGTACCGGGACTGAGCTATGGCTACACCTTC. Its protein product is CASSVPGLSYGYTF. This sequence joins TRBV2 and TRBJ1-2, with D maybe TRBD1 (5 bases). Deletions cut 6 bases from V and 4 bases from J, with 15 bases between. CDR1 is SNHLY and CDR2 is FYNNEI in the germline V gene. This CDR3 has 14 residues.

V and J are TRBV10-3 and TRBJ2-1; a weak D match, TRBD2 (6 bases). The length of the CDR3 is 16 residues. Trimming pared 0 bases from V and 0 bases from J, leaving 9 bases between. CDR1 ENHRY and CDR2 SYGVKD come from the germline V gene. In DNA, the CDR3 is TGTGCCATCAGTGAGTCCGGGAGAAGCTCCTACAATGAGCAGTTCTTC. Its protein product is CAISESGRSSYNEQFF.

The rearrangement uses TRBV28 and TRBJ1-6; a possible D gene is TRBD1 (6 bases). Germline V gene sequence: CDR1 MDHEN, CDR2 SYDVKM. Trimming took off 3 bases at V and 0 bases at J, with 9 bases between the two ends. This CDR3 is built from 16 residues. CDR3 sequence (DNA): TGTGCCAGCAGTTTGGACAGTAGCTCCTATAATTCACCCCTCCACTTT. It translates to CASSLDSSSYNSPLHF.

V usage is TRBV27 and J usage is TRBJ2-2; TRBD2 matches at 7 bases. This CDR3 comprises 14 residues. Germline assignment: CDR1 MNHEY and CDR2 SMNVEV (reference sequence). The V and J ends lost 10 bases and 4 bases, in that order; junction bases with no gene match: 9. This chain's CDR3 is CATRTSLGTGELFF. The CDR3 nucleotides are TGTGCCACCCGGACTAGTTTGGGCACCGGGGAGCTGTTTTTT.

The V and J genes are TRBV6-5 and TRBJ1-2, with TRBD1 identical over 8 bases. With V trimmed by 3 bases and J by 7 bases, 7 bases remained unmatched. CDR1 and CDR2 from the germline V gene are MNHEY and SVGAGI. This CDR3 spans 14 amino acids. The CDR3 DNA follows: TGTGCCAGCAGTTATGGGCAGGGGGCCGGTGGCTACACCTTC. It translates to CASSYGQGAGGYTF.

The chain is built from TRBV4-1 and TRBJ2-2, with D possibly matching TRBD1 (6 bases). Germline V gene lookup returns CDR1 MGHRA and CDR2 YSYEKL. The V end was cut by 0 bases, the J end by 7 bases, with 15 bases between. The CDR3 extends over 16 amino acids. The DNA for the CDR3 is TGCGCCAGCAGCCAAGATTACAGGGCTTGGGGCGGGGAGCTGTTTTTT. Protein sequence: CASSQDYRAWGGELFF.

The gene calls are TRBV2 and TRBJ1-3; no reliable D call. V was cut by 8 bases and J by 0 bases, with 11 bases left in between. CDR3 length equals 14 residues. The germline CDR1 and CDR2 sequences are SNHLY and FYNNEI. CDR3: CASRKEISGNTIYF. Written as DNA, the CDR3 is TGTGCCAGCCGGAAGGAGATCTCTGGAAACACCATATATTTT. The full variable domain, rest sourced from reference TRBV2 and TRBJ1-3, is EPEVTQTPSHQVTQMGQEVILRCVPISNHLYFYWYRQILGQKVEFLVSFYNNEISEKSEIFDDQFSVERPDGSNFTLKIRSTKLEDSAMYFCASRKEISGNTIYFGEGSWLTVV.

The gene calls are TRBV6-4 and TRBJ2-1; 8 nucleotides agree with TRBD2. CDR3 size: 14 residues. Germline CDR1 reads MRHNA; CDR2 reads SNTAGT. Trimming took 2 bases from V and 6 from J; bases not matched to a gene: 3. The CDR3 is CASSDARGANEQFF. As DNA, the CDR3 is TGTGCCAGCAGTGACGCGCGGGGGGCCAATGAGCAGTTCTTC.

V usage is TRBV27 and J usage is TRBJ2-3; 10 bases fit TRBD2. The germline CDR1 and CDR2 sequences are MNHEY and SMNVEV (reference sequence). CDR3 length equals 15 residues. The trim removed 6 bases at V and 12 bases at J, leaving 15 bases unmatched. The chain's CDR3 is CASSSILAGDIDQYF. In nucleotides, the CDR3 is TGTGCCAGCAGCTCTATCCTAGCGGGGGACATCGATCAGTATTTT.

In this sample, this clone turned up once. The chain employs TRBV6-6 and TRBJ2-1; D is unclear. The CDR3 runs to 15 residues. Trimming shortened V by 7 bases and J by 5 bases, and 18 bases separated the two germline ends. Germline V lookup: CDR1 MNHNY, CDR2 SVGAGI (reference sequence). This CDR3 reads CASIPDGSPHNEQFF. CDR3 DNA: TGTGCCAGCATTCCCGATGGATCCCCACACAATGAGCAGTTCTTC.

The rearrangement uses TRBV30 and TRBJ2-7; 8 bases are a match to TRBD1. CDR1 and CDR2 from the germline V gene are GTSNPN and SVGIG (reference sequence). The CDR3 runs 15 residues. V lost 7 bases, J lost 5 bases, and 16 bases stayed unmatched. CDR3 DNA sequence: TGTGCCTTGTCTCTTCAGGGGGCTTTAAGACACGAGCAGTACTTC. Translated: CALSLQGALRHEQYF.

The chain joins TRBV28 to TRBJ2-7, with unresolved D. The CDR3 totals 14 residues. From germline, CDR1 is MDHEN and CDR2 SYDVKM. The germline V and J ends were trimmed by 5 bases and 2 bases, with 13 bases remaining between them. In DNA form, the CDR3 reads TGTGCCAGCAGTACAGCACTGACCCCCTACGAGCAGTACTTC. It yields the protein CASSTALTPYEQYF.

Here the CDR3 DNA reads TGTGCCAGCAGTTTTGGGGGGCCTTACAATCAGCCCCAGCATTTT. Translation gives CASSFGGPYNQPQHF. This chain uses TRBV28 with TRBJ1-5; TRBD1 might be the D (6 bases). Germline loops: CDR1 MDHEN, CDR2 SYDVKM. CDR3 length equals 15 residues. V was clipped by 3 bases and J by 3 bases, with 12 bases between them.

The chain uses TRBV9 and TRBJ2-1; the match to TRBD2 covers 7 bases. The CDR3 is 16 amino acids. In germline, CDR1 is SGDLS, CDR2 YYNGEE. Trimming took 0 bases from V and 4 from J; bases not matched to a gene: 7. CDR3 in DNA: TGTGCCAGCAGCGTAGGGGTCAGGGAGGGGTACAATGAGCAGTTCTTC. Translating it yields CASSVGVREGYNEQFF.

The CDR3 is CASSRRTTFPDTQYF. The CDR3 DNA follows: TGTGCCAGCAGTAGGCGGACTACTTTCCCAGATACGCAGTATTTT. J is TRBJ2-3 and V is TRBV28, with D perhaps TRBD2 (6 bases). Germline CDR1 MDHEN, CDR2 SYDVKM. Trimming stripped 5 bases from V and 4 bases from J, with 16 bases between. The CDR3 length is 15 residues.

The genes are TRBV19 and TRBJ2-6; D not certain. In germline, CDR1 is LNHDA, CDR2 SQIVND (reference sequence). V was clipped by 4 bases and J by 0 bases, with 13 bases between them. The CDR3 consists of 17 residues. CDR3 residues: CASSRFVSSSGANVLTF. Here the CDR3 DNA reads TGTGCCAGTAGTAGGTTCGTCTCAAGCTCTGGGGCCAACGTCCTGACTTTC. The full variable domain, rest sourced from reference TRBV19 and TRBJ2-6, is DGGITQSPKYLFRKEGQNVTLSCEQNLNHDAMYWYRQDPGQGLRLIYYSQIVNDFQKGDIAEGYSVSREKKESFPLTVTSAQKNPTAFYLCASSRFVSSSGANVLTFGAGSRLTVL.

In DNA form, the CDR3 reads TGTGCCAGCAGTTTACTGGGGTCCGGAGATACGCAGTATTTT. Translated: CASSLLGSGDTQYF. V usage is TRBV28 and J usage is TRBJ2-3, with D unclear. The germline gives CDR1 MDHEN, CDR2 SYDVKM. This CDR3 spans 14 amino acids. Trimming stripped 2 bases from V and 5 bases from J, with 11 bases between. Complete variable domain (other parts from reference TRBV28 and TRBJ2-3): DVKVTQSSRYLVKRTGEKVFLECVQDMDHENMFWYRQDPGLGLRLIYFSYDVKMKEKGDIPEGYSVSREKKERFSLILESASTNQTSMYLCASSLLGSGDTQYFGPGTRLTVL.

The V and J genes are TRBV28 and TRBJ2-3; unclear D gene. The CDR3 is 14 residues long. Germline V gene sequence: CDR1 MDHEN, CDR2 SYDVKM. V lost 2 bases and J 0 bases, leaving 6 bases between the germline ends. The CDR3 protein is CASSLPRSTDTQYF. CDR3 bases: TGTGCCAGCAGTTTACCCCGGAGCACAGATACGCAGTATTTT.

The rearrangement links TRBV7-2 to TRBJ1-2, with 8 bases fitting TRBD1. Germline V lookup: CDR1 SGHTA, CDR2 FQGNSA. V dropped 6 bases and J dropped 4; count of bases not matched to a gene: 4. This CDR3 is built from 13 residues. The CDR3 reads CASRQTGGYGYTF. The CDR3 nucleotides read TGTGCCAGCAGACAAACAGGGGGCTATGGCTACACCTTC.

Only one count was recorded for this clone. CDR3 loop: CASAPGSGSYNEQFF. In nucleotides, the CDR3 is TGTGCCAGCGCGCCCGGGTCCGGCTCCTACAATGAGCAGTTCTTC. The chain has TRBV6-1 and TRBJ2-1; D unclear. V was trimmed by 8 bases and J by 0 bases, leaving 14 bases between them. There are 15 residues in the CDR3. The germline V gene has CDR1 MNHNS and CDR2 SASEGT.